Shown below are 7 T cell receptor beta chains from a single sample sequenced in a study of shared clonotypes between healthy human individuals (dated by TCRdb to 2018 to 2020). The library came from the immunoSEQ multiplex PCR assay. The source is immuneACCESS, and TCRdb retained only in-frame sequences with V and J called. Part of the clones is not carried over; for the studies checked, unresolved V genes explain less than half of this, and the remainder is unexplained. This sample lists 520,000 or so clones; roughly 78% were detected once. Together, the top ten hold around 13% of the sample. The sample was PBMCs. These TCRs come from a woman aged 40 to 50 in good health. Some clones in this sample may be carry-over from other donors' samples.

With respect to this clone: The same CDR3 also results from other DNA sequences found in this sample. V and J are TRBV30 and TRBJ1-6, with unresolved D. The V and J ends lost 2 bases and 4 bases respectively, with 6 bases between them. Germline CDR1 and CDR2: GTSNPN and SVGIG (reference sequence). The CDR3 totals 13 residues. The CDR3 DNA reads as TGTGCCTGGAGTTCGGGTTATAATTCACCCCTCCACTTT. Translation gives CAWSSGYNSPLHF.

This clone was seen many times. The genes are TRBV28 and TRBJ1-5; 8 bases are a match to TRBD1. Germline V gives CDR1 MDHEN, CDR2 SYDVKM. V dropped 6 bases and J dropped 5; count of bases not matched to a gene: 9. This CDR3 has 15 residues. The DNA of the CDR3 is TGTGCCAGCAGCAGGGGGCTACATGGGGATCAGCCCCAGCATTTT. It translates to CASSRGLHGDQPQHF.

The rearrangement joins TRBV9 to TRBJ2-7, with D unclear. V was shortened by 0 bases and J by 1 base, with 11 bases between the two germline ends. Germline loops: CDR1 SGDLS, CDR2 YYNGEE. There are 15 residues in the CDR3. The CDR3 bases are TGTGCCAGCAGCGTAGGAAAGGGTTTGTCCTACGAGCAGTACTTC. Its translation is CASSVGKGLSYEQYF.

This sequence joins TRBV13 and TRBJ2-1; maybe TRBD2 (5 bases). Germline V gives CDR1 PRHDT, CDR2 FYEKMQ (reference sequence). The CDR3 has 14 amino acids. The ends were cut back, 4 bases at V and 8 bases at J, with 15 bases in the middle. This CDR3 reads CASSSPTSSYEQFF. The CDR3 nucleotides read TGTGCCAGCAGCTCTCCTACTAGTAGCTATGAGCAGTTCTTC.

In the case of this clone: Being one base from a much bigger clone, this may be a read error. The chain employs TRBV2 and TRBJ1-3, with D unresolved. Germline values: CDR1 SNHLY, CDR2 FYNNEI. Trimming left V 0 bases short and J 4 bases short, with 10 bases between. This CDR3 region has 15 residues. CDR3 loop: CASSEAPRSGNTIYF. The CDR3 DNA sequence: TGTGCCAGCAGTGAAGCCCCCAGGTCCGGAAACACCATATATTTT.

The chain joins TRBV5-5 to TRBJ1-1; 7 nucleotides match TRBD1. The germline gives CDR1 SGHKS, CDR2 YYEKEE (reference sequence). This CDR3 comprises 15 residues. V lost 2 bases and J lost 8; bases outside the gene matches: 12. The CDR3 DNA is TGTGCCAGCAGCTTAACCGGGACAGAAGGATCCGAAGCTTTCTTT. Its translation: CASSLTGTEGSEAFF.

This clone occurred a few times. The chain uses TRBV10-2 and TRBJ2-1; a possible D gene is TRBD1 (6 bases). Trimming took off 3 bases at V and 3 bases at J, with 6 bases between the two ends. In germline, CDR1 is WSHSY, CDR2 SAAADI. The CDR3 is made up of 13 amino acids. The CDR3 bases are TGCGCCAGCAGTGAACAGGGCTACAATGAGCAGTTCTTC. The encoded protein is CASSEQGYNEQFF.